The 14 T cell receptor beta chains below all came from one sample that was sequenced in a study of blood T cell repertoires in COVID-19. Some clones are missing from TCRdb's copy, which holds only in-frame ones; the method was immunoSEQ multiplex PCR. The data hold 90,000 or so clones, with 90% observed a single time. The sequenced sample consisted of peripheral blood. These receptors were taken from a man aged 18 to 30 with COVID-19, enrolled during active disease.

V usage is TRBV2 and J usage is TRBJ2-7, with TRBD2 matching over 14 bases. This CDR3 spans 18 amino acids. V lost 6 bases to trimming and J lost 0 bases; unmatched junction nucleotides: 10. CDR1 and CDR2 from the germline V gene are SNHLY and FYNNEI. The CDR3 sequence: CASSHGLAGGSRSYEQYF. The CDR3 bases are TGTGCCAGCAGCCACGGACTAGCGGGAGGATCACGCTCCTACGAGCAGTACTTC. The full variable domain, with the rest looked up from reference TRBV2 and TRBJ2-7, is EPEVTQTPSHQVTQMGQEVILRCVPISNHLYFYWYRQILGQKVEFLVSFYNNEISEKSEIFDDQFSVERPDGSNFTLKIRSTKLEDSAMYFCASSHGLAGGSRSYEQYFGPGTRLTVT.

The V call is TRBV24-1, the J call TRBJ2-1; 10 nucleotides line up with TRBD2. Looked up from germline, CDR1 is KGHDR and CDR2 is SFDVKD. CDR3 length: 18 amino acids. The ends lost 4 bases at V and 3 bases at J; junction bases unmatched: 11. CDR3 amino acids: CATSDVPGVAGGYNEQFF. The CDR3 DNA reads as TGTGCCACCAGTGACGTACCTGGAGTAGCGGGAGGCTACAATGAGCAGTTCTTC.

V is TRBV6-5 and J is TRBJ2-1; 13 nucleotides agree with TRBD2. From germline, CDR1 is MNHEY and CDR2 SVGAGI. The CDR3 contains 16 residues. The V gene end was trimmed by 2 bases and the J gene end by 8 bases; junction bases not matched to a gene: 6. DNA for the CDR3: TGTGCCAGCAGTTACGCGGGGGGGACTAGCGGGGATGAGCAGTTCTTC. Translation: CASSYAGGTSGDEQFF.

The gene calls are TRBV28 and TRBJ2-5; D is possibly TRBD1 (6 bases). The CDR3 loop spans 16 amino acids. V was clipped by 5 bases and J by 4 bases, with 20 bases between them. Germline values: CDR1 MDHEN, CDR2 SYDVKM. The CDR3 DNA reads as TGTGCCAGCAGTCACCCTACAGGGTCCATAATAGAGACCCAGTACTTC. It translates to CASSHPTGSIIETQYF.

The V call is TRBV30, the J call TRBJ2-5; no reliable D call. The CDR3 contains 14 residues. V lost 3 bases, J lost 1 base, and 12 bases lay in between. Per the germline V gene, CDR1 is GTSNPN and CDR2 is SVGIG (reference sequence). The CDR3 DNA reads TGTGCCTGGAGCAGCCACAGTACCCAAGAGACCCAGTACTTC. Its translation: CAWSSHSTQETQYF.

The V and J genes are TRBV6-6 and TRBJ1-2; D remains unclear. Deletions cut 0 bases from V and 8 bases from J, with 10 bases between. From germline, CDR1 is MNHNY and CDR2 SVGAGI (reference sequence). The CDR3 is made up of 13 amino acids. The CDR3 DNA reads TGTGCCAGCAGTTACTCGATAACAGAAGGCTACACCTTC. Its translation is CASSYSITEGYTF.

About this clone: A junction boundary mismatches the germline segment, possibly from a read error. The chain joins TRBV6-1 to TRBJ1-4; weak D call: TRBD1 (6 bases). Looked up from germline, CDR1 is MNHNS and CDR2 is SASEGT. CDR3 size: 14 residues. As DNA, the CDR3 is TGTGCCAGCAGTGAGCGACAGGAGAATGAAAAACTGCTTTTT. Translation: CASSERQENEKLLF.

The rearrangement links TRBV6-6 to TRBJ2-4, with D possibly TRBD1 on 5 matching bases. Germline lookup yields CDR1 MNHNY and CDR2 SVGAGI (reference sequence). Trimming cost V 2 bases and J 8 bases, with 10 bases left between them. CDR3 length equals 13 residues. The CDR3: CASSYATEYIQYF. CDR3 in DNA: TGTGCCAGCAGTTACGCGACAGAATACATTCAGTACTTC.

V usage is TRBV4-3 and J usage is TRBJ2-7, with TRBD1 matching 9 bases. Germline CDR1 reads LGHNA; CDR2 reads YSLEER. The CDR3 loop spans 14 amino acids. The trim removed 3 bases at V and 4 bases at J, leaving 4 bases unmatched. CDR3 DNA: TGCGCCAGCAGCCACGACAGGGGGAATTACGAGCAGTACTTC. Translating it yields CASSHDRGNYEQYF.

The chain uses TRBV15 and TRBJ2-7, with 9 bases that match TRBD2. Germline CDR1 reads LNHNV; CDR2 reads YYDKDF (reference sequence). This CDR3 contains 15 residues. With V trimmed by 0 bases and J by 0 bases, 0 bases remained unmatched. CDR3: CATSRETSGSYEQYF. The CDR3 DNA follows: TGTGCCACCAGCAGAGAGACTAGCGGCTCCTACGAGCAGTACTTC.

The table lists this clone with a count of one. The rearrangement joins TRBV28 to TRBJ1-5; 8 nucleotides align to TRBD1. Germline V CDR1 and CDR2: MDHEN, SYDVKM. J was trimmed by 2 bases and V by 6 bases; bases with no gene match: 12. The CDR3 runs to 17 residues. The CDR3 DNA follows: TGTGCCAGCAGCCCGCGGACAGGGCCCGTTCGCAATCAGCCCCAGCATTTT. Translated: CASSPRTGPVRNQPQHF.

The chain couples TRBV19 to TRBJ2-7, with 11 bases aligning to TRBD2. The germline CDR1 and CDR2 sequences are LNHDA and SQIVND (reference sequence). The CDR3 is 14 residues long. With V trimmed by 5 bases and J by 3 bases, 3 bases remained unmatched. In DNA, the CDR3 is TGTGCCAGTAGTCCAGGACTAGCGGGCTACGAGCAGTACTTC. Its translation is CASSPGLAGYEQYF.

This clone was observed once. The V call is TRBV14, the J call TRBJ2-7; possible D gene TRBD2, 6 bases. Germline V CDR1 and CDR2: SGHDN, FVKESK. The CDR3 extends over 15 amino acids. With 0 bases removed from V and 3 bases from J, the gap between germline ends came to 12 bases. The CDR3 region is CASSQDGGGSYEQYF. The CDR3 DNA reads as TGTGCCAGCAGCCAAGACGGTGGAGGGAGCTACGAGCAGTACTTC.

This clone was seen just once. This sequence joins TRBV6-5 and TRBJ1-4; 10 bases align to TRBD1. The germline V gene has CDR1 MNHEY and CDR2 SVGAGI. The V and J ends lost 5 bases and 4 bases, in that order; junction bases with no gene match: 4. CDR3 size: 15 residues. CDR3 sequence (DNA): TGTGCCAGCAGTCACCGGGACAGGGGTAATGAAAAACTGTTTTTT. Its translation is CASSHRDRGNEKLFF.